These 26 T cell receptor beta chains came from one sample sequenced in a study of control samples from healthy donors and cancer patients. Using immunoSEQ multiplex PCR, the repertoire was profiled, and TCRdb retains in-frame clones only, with some absent. The sample contains roughly 95,000 clones, approximately 92% of which appear only once. Input material: blood. These receptors were obtained from a human donor in good health. The donor label of this sample is uncertain.

Written as DNA, the CDR3 is TGCGCCAGCAGTGAAGTGCCGGGACGTAGTCCCCTAAACAATGAGCAGTTCTTC. This gives the protein CASSEVPGRSPLNNEQFF. The chain carries TRBV10-2 and TRBJ2-1; either TRBD1 or TRBD2 may fit D (5 bases each). V was cut by 3 bases and J by 5 bases, with 23 bases left in between. Germline values: CDR1 WSHSY, CDR2 SAAADI. This CDR3 spans 18 amino acids.

This clone was seen only a few times. The chain is built from TRBV2 and TRBJ2-2, with 8 bases matching TRBD2. CDR3 size: 15 residues. V dropped 5 bases and J dropped 1; count of bases not matched to a gene: 3. CDR1 and CDR2 (germline): SNHLY, FYNNEI. The CDR3 loop reads CASSSGGLNTGELFF. DNA of the CDR3: TGTGCCAGCAGTAGCGGGGGCCTGAACACCGGGGAGCTGTTTTTT.

The chain uses TRBV7-9 and TRBJ1-5; no clear D. Germline CDR1 reads SEHNR; CDR2 reads FQNEAQ (reference sequence). V gave up 1 base and J gave up 2 bases, with 9 bases separating them. This CDR3 spans 15 amino acids. The CDR3, as DNA: TGTGCCAGCAGCTTAGGAGGTAGGGGCAATCAGCCCCAGCATTTT. It is translated as CASSLGGRGNQPQHF.

The gene calls are TRBV7-2 and TRBJ2-1; D gene ambiguous. The CDR3 contains 14 residues. Trimming pared 2 bases from V and 4 bases from J, leaving 9 bases between. Germline V lookup: CDR1 SGHTA, CDR2 FQGNSA. Written as DNA, the CDR3 is TGTGCCAGCAGCTTACTGACCGAGTACAATGAGCAGTTCTTC. Its translation: CASSLLTEYNEQFF. Filled out from reference TRBV7-2 and TRBJ2-1, the complete variable domain reads GAGVSQSPSNKVTEKGKDVELRCDPISGHTALYWYRQSLGQGLEFLIYFQGNSAPDKSGLPSDRFSAERTGGSVSTLTIQRTQQEDSAVYLCASSLLTEYNEQFFGPGTRLTVL.

V and J are TRBV6-5 and TRBJ1-1, with a tentative D call TRBD1 (5 bases). Trimming cost V 6 bases and J 4 bases, with 15 bases left between them. The germline V gene has CDR1 MNHEY and CDR2 SVGAGI. This CDR3 contains 14 residues. The CDR3 loop is CASSPRGGSTEAFF. The CDR3 DNA reads as TGTGCCAGCAGCCCGAGGGGAGGGAGCACTGAAGCTTTCTTT.

The chain uses TRBV7-6 and TRBJ1-2; tentatively, D is TRBD1 (5 bases). Germline CDR1 SGHVS, CDR2 FNYEAQ. Between the trimmed V and J ends, which lost 1 base and 4 bases, there was a span of 13 bases. CDR3 length equals 15 residues. The CDR3 DNA is TGTGCCAGCAGCTTAGAGATCCGGGGCACCTATGGCTACACCTTC. Translating gives CASSLEIRGTYGYTF.

The chain combines TRBV12-3 or TRBV12-4 with TRBJ1-2; D gene ambiguous. V lost 5 bases and J 7 bases, leaving 11 bases between the germline ends. This CDR3 is built from 12 residues. CDR3 region: CASSVRDGGYTF. CDR3 DNA: TGTGCCAGCAGTGTAAGGGATGGTGGCTACACCTTC.

V and J are TRBV20-1 and TRBJ1-1; no reliable D call. Between the trimmed V and J ends, which lost 1 base and 4 bases, there was a span of 4 bases. The CDR3 is made up of 11 amino acids. Germline V gene sequence: CDR1 DFQATT, CDR2 SNEGSKA (reference sequence). CDR3 in amino acids: CSARGVTEAFF. The CDR3 DNA reads as TGCAGTGCTAGAGGTGTCACTGAAGCTTTCTTT.

The sample holds a few counts of this clone. The V call is TRBV3-1 (or the pseudogene TRBV3-2), the J call TRBJ1-2, with D perhaps matching TRBD1 (5 bases). V lost 0 bases and J lost 8, with 13 bases in between. The CDR3 consists of 14 residues. From germline, CDR1 is LGHDT and CDR2 YNNKEL (reference sequence). CDR3 loop: CASSQDRRVKGYTF. As DNA, the CDR3 is TGTGCCAGCAGCCAAGACCGCAGGGTTAAAGGCTACACCTTC.

The chain combines TRBV28 with TRBJ1-1, with D possibly being TRBD1 (5 bases). Germline V gene lookup returns CDR1 MDHEN and CDR2 SYDVKM. The V end lost 2 bases, the J end lost 8 bases, and 12 bases lay between the germline ends. CDR3 length equals 13 residues. CDR3 in amino acids: CASSLLRGREAFF. CDR3 nucleotides: TGTGCCAGCAGTTTACTGAGGGGCCGAGAAGCTTTCTTT. Together with reference TRBV28 and TRBJ1-1, the CDR3 gives the full variable domain: DVKVTQSSRYLVKRTGEKVFLECVQDMDHENMFWYRQDPGLGLRLIYFSYDVKMKEKGDIPEGYSVSREKKERFSLILESASTNQTSMYLCASSLLRGREAFFGQGTRLTVV.

The chain links TRBV6-1 to TRBJ1-1; D unresolved. The V gene lost 7 bases and the J gene lost 0 bases, with 9 bases spanning the gap. The CDR3 consists of 13 residues. Germline CDR1 is MNHNS and CDR2 is SASEGT. The CDR3 here is CASTYTLNTEAFF. The CDR3 DNA is TGTGCCAGCACCTATACACTGAACACTGAAGCTTTCTTT.

The V gene is TRBV5-4, the J gene TRBJ2-1; D is unresolved. Between the trimmed V and J ends, which lost 2 bases and 0 bases, there was a span of 6 bases. The length of the CDR3 is 14 residues. Per germline, CDR1 SGHNT and CDR2 YYREEE (reference sequence). Here the CDR3 reads CASSFWPSYNEQFF. The CDR3 DNA is TGTGCCAGCAGCTTCTGGCCCTCCTACAATGAGCAGTTCTTC.

J is TRBJ2-3 and V is TRBV9, with D unclear. Trimming took off 0 bases at V and 2 bases at J, with 7 bases between the two ends. Germline lookup yields CDR1 SGDLS and CDR2 YYNGEE. The CDR3 totals 14 residues. CDR3 sequence: CASSVDSATDTQYF. The CDR3 DNA reads TGTGCCAGCAGCGTAGATTCGGCCACAGATACGCAGTATTTT.

The CDR3 region has the DNA TGTGCCATCAGTTCAAATCTAGGCTACACCTTC. Amino acids: CAISSNLGYTF. The rearrangement uses TRBV10-3 and TRBJ1-2; D is unresolved. There are 11 residues in the CDR3. V lost 5 bases and J 8 bases, leaving 9 bases between the germline ends. Looked up from germline, CDR1 is ENHRY and CDR2 is SYGVKD.

The V call is TRBV20-1, the J call TRBJ2-1; D is unclear. CDR1 DFQATT and CDR2 SNEGSKA come from the germline V gene (reference sequence). This CDR3 region has 10 residues. V was trimmed by 4 bases and J by 5 bases, leaving 3 bases between them. The CDR3 nucleotides read TGCAGTGCTATGAACAATGAGCAGTTCTTC. It encodes CSAMNNEQFF.

This clone was observed once. J is TRBJ2-5 and V is TRBV6-5; 9 bases line up with TRBD1. Germline V CDR1 and CDR2: MNHEY, SVGAGI. After removal of 1 base from V and 4 bases from J, the junction contained 7 bases not matched to a gene. This CDR3 is built from 16 residues. The CDR3 here is CASSYFPGQGGETQYF. CDR3 nucleotide sequence: TGTGCCAGCAGTTACTTTCCGGGACAGGGCGGAGAGACCCAGTACTTC.

The chain recombines TRBV6-2 or TRBV6-3 with TRBJ2-5, with a possible D match to TRBD2 (6 bases). The germline V and J ends were trimmed by 5 bases and 5 bases, with 18 bases remaining between them. The germline V gene encodes CDR1 MNHEY and CDR2 SVGEGT. This CDR3 has 15 residues. For the CDR3, the DNA is TGTGCCAGCAGTAGTGGAGGGGCGAGGAGGGAGACCCAGTACTTC. It codes for CASSSGGARRETQYF.

In DNA, the CDR3 is TGTGCCAGCAGCCAGAGCTCTGGGGCCAACGTCCTGACTTTC. This gives the protein CASSQSSGANVLTF. The rearrangement links TRBV14 to TRBJ2-6; D gene uncertain. The V gene's germline CDR1 is SGHDN and CDR2 FVKESK. The CDR3 covers 14 residues. V dropped 3 bases and J dropped 0 bases, with 3 bases sitting between them.

The chain carries TRBV18 and TRBJ1-5, with TRBD1 as a possible D gene (5 bases). V dropped 3 bases and J dropped 3 bases, with 12 bases sitting between them. The length of the CDR3 is 15 residues. Per the germline V gene, CDR1 is KGHSH and CDR2 is LQKENI. The DNA of the CDR3 is TGTGCCAGCTCACCGGGGGAGGCCAACAATCAGCCCCAGCATTTT. Its protein product is CASSPGEANNQPQHF.

The chain combines TRBV4-2 with TRBJ1-3; D perhaps matches TRBD1 (6 bases). Trimming removed 3 bases at V and 6 bases at J, with 15 bases between. CDR3 length: 15 residues. The V gene's germline CDR1 is LGHNA and CDR2 YNFKEQ. CDR3 in amino acids: CASSHVGAGTNTIYF. The DNA of the CDR3 is TGTGCCAGCAGCCATGTGGGGGCCGGGACAAACACCATATATTTT.

The chain uses TRBV5-8 and TRBJ2-3, with TRBD1 identical over 11 bases. Germline-derived CDR1 and CDR2 are SGHTS and YDEGEE. The CDR3 runs 16 residues. J lost 5 bases, V lost 4 bases, and 9 bases had no gene match. CDR3 sequence (DNA): TGTGCCAGCAGCACGGGGGACAGGGGGTATAGAGATACGCAGTATTTT. It specifies CASSTGDRGYRDTQYF.

V usage is TRBV5-1 and J usage is TRBJ2-2, with 7 bases fitting TRBD1. The CDR3 runs 12 residues. Germline CDR1 reads SGHRS; CDR2 reads YFSETQ. V was clipped by 8 bases and J by 6 bases; unmatched bases: 4. As DNA, the CDR3 is TGCGCCAGTCCGGGACAGTCCGGGGAGCTGTTTTTT. Protein: CASPGQSGELFF.

This clone has just one count. CDR3 region: CASSFDSPFTSYNEQFF. The CDR3 DNA reads as TGTGCCAGCAGCTTCGACAGCCCTTTCACCTCCTACAATGAGCAGTTCTTC. The chain couples TRBV5-6 to TRBJ2-1; weak D call: TRBD1 (5 bases). V shed 2 bases and J shed 0 bases, with 15 bases lying between them. This CDR3 is built from 17 residues. The germline CDR1 and CDR2 sequences are SGHDT and YYEEEE.

The chain combines TRBV6-5 with TRBJ1-1; the D gene is possibly TRBD1 (6 bases). The length of the CDR3 is 14 residues. Germline-derived CDR1 and CDR2 are MNHEY and SVGAGI. Trimming took 4 bases from V and 0 from J, leaving 9 bases between them. The CDR3 reads CASSLWGLNTEAFF. CDR3 DNA sequence: TGTGCCAGCAGTTTGTGGGGGCTGAACACTGAAGCTTTCTTT.

The chain links TRBV6-2 or TRBV6-3 to TRBJ1-5; perhaps TRBD1 as D (5 bases). This CDR3 contains 15 residues. V lost 4 bases to trimming and J lost 9 bases, with 19 bases between them. CDR1 MNHEY and CDR2 SVGEGT come from the germline V gene. CDR3 protein: CASSSDGAGRRPQHF. The CDR3 region has the DNA TGTGCCAGCAGTTCCGATGGGGCAGGGAGGCGGCCCCAGCATTTT.

The V and J genes are TRBV11-1 and TRBJ1-1; D uncertain. The germline V and J ends were trimmed by 1 base and 5 bases, with 8 bases remaining between them. Germline CDR1 is SGHAT and CDR2 is FQDESV (reference sequence). The CDR3 runs to 13 residues. The CDR3 here is CASSLGAGTEAFF. CDR3 coding DNA: TGTGCCAGCAGCTTAGGAGCGGGGACTGAAGCTTTCTTT. Together with reference TRBV11-1 and TRBJ1-1, the CDR3 gives the full variable domain: EAEVAQSPRYKITEKSQAVAFWCDPISGHATLYWYRQILGQGPELLVQFQDESVVDDSQLPKDRFSAERLKGVDSTLKIQPAELGDSAMYLCASSLGAGTEAFFGQGTRLTVV.